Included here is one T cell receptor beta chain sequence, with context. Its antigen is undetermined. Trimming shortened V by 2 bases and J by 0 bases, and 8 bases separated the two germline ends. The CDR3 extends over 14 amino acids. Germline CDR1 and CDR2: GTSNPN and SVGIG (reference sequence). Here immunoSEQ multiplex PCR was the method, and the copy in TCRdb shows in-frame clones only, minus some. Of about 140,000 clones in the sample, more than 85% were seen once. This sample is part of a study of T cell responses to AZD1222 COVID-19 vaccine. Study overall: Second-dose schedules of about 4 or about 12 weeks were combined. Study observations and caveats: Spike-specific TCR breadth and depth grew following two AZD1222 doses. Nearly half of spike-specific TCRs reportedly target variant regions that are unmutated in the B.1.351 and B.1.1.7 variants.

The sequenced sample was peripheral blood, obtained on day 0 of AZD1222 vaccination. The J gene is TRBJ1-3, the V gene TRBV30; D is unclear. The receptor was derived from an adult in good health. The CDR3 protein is CAWSFQSSGNTIYF. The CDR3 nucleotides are TGTGCCTGGAGTTTTCAATCCTCTGGAAACACCATATATTTT.